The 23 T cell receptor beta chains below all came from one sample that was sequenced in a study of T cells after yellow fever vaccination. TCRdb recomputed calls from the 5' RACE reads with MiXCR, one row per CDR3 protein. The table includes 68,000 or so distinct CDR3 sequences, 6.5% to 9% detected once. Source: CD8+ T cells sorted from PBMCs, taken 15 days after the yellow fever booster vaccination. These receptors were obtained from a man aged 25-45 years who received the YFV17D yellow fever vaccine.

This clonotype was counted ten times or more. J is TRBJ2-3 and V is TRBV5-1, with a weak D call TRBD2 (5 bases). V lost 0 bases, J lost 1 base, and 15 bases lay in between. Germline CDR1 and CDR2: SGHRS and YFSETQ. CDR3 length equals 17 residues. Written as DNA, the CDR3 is TGCGCCAGCAGCTTGGGCCAAAGCGGCGGAGGCACAGATACGCAGTATTTT. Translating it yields CASSLGQSGGGTDTQYF.

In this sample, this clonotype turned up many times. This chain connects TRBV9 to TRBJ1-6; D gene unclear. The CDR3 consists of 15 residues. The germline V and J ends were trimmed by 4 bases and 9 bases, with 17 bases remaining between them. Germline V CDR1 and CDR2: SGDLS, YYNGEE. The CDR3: CASSPDVPAGSPLHF. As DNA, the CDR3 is TGTGCCAGCAGCCCAGATGTCCCGGCGGGTTCACCCCTCCACTTT.

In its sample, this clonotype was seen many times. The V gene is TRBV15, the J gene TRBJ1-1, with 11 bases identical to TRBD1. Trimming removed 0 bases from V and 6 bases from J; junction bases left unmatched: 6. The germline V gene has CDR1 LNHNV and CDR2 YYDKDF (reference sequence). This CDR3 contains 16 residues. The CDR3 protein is CATSRDALGQGAEAFF. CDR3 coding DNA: TGTGCCACCAGCAGAGATGCCCTGGGACAGGGGGCTGAAGCTTTCTTT. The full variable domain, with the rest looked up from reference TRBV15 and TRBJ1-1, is DAMVIQNPRYQVTQFGKPVTLSCSQTLNHNVMYWYQQKSSQAPKLLFHYYDKDFNNEADTPDNFQSRRPNTSFCFLDIRSPGLGDTAMYLCATSRDALGQGAEAFFGQGTRLTVV.

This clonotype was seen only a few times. The chain's CDR3 is CASRQLAGGITDTQYF. In DNA, the CDR3 is TGTGCCAGCAGACAACTAGCGGGAGGAATCACAGATACGCAGTATTTT. The V and J genes are TRBV6-1 and TRBJ2-3; 12 bases line up with TRBD2. The ends lost 6 bases at V and 2 bases at J; junction bases unmatched: 6. Germline V gene data show CDR1 as MNHNS and CDR2 as SASEGT. The CDR3 consists of 16 residues.

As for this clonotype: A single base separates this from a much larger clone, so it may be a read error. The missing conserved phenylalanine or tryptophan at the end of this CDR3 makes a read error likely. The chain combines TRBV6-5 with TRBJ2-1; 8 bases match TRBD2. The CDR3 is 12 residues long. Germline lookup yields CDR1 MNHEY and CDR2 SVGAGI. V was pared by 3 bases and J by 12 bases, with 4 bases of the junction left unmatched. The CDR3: CASSYPRGGQFL. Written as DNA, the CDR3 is TGTGCCAGCAGTTATCCACGGGGGGGGCAGTTCTTA.

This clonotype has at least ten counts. The CDR3 DNA is TGCAGCGTCAGGACAGGTGCTGAGCAGTTCTTC. This codes for CSVRTGAEQFF. The chain links TRBV29-1 to TRBJ2-1; TRBD1 matches at 7 bases. CDR3 length equals 11 residues. The trim removed 6 bases at V and 9 bases at J, leaving 5 bases unmatched. In germline, CDR1 is SQVTM, CDR2 ANQGSEA.

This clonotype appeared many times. The CDR3: CASSLLAGGTDTQYF. In DNA, the CDR3 is TGTGCCAGCAGCCTACTAGCGGGAGGAACAGATACGCAGTATTTT. The chain recombines TRBV7-6 with TRBJ2-3; TRBD2 matches 12 bases. The germline V gene has CDR1 SGHVS and CDR2 FNYEAQ. The CDR3 has 15 residues. V shed 5 bases, J shed 3 bases, and the junction held 3 bases outside the gene matches.

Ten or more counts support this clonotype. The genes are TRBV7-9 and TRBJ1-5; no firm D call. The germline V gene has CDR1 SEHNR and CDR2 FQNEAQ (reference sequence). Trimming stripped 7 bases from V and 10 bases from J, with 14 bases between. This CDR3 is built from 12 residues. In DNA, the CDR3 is TGTGCCAGCAACAATCCAGGTCGACCCCAGCATTTT. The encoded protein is CASNNPGRPQHF.

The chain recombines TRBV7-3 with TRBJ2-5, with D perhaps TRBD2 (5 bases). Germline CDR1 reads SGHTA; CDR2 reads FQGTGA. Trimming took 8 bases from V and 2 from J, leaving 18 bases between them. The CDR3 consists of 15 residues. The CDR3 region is CASCGLMGSQETQYF. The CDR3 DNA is TGTGCCAGCTGCGGGCTGATGGGGTCTCAAGAGACCCAGTACTTC.

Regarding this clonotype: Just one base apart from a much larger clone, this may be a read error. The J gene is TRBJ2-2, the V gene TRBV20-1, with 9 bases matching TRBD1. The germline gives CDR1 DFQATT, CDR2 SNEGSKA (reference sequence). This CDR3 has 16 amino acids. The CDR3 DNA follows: TGCTGTGCTAGAGGACACAGGGGGCCGAACACCGGGGAGCTGTTTTTT. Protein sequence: CCARGHRGPNTGELFF.

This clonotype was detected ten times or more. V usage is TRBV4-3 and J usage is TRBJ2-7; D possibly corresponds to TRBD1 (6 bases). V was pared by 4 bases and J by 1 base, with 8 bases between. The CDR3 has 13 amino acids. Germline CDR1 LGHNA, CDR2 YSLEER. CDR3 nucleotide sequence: TGCGCCAGCAGCCGGGACACGTCCTACGAGCAGTACTTC. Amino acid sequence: CASSRDTSYEQYF.

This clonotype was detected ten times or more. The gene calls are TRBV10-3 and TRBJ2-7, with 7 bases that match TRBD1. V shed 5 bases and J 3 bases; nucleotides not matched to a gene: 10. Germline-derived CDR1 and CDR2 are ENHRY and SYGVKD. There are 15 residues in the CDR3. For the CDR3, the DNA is TGTGCCATCAGTCCTAGACAGGGTGGCCGCTACGAGCAGTACTTC. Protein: CAISPRQGGRYEQYF.

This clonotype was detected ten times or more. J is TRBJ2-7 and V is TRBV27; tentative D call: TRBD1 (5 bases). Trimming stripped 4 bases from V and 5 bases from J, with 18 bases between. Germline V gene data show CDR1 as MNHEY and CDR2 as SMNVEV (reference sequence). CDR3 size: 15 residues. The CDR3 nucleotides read TGTGCCAGCAGTTCGATACTAAAATTGACAGACGAGCAGTACTTC. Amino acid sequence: CASSSILKLTDEQYF.

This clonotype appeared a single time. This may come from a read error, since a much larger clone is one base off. CDR3 nucleotide sequence: TGTGCCTGGAGTGCGGGACGCACAGATACGCAGTATTTT. Translation: CAWSAGRTDTQYF. The rearrangement joins TRBV30 to TRBJ2-3, with D tentatively TRBD1 or TRBD2 (5 bases each). The CDR3 totals 13 residues. Trimming cost V 1 base and J 1 base, with 6 bases left between them. The germline V gene has CDR1 GTSNPN and CDR2 SVGIG (reference sequence).

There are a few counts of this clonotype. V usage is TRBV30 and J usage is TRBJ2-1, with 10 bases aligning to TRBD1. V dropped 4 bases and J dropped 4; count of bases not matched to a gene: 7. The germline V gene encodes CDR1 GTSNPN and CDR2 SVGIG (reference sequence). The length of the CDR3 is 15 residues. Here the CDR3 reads CAWNGPGQGYNEQFF. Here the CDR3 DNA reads TGTGCCTGGAATGGTCCGGGACAGGGGTACAATGAGCAGTTCTTC.

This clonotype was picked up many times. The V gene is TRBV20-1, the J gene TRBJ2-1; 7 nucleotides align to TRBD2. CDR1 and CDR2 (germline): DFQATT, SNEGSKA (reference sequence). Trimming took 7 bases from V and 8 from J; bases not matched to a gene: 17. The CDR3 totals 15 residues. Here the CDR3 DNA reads TGCAGTGAAAACGGGCCGGGAGGTACGGGGGATGAGCAGTTCTTC. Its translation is CSENGPGGTGDEQFF.

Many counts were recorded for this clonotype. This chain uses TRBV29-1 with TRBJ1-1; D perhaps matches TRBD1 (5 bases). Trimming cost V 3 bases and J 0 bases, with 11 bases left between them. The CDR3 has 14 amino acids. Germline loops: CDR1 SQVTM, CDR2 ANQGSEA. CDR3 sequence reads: CSVEGQGLNTEAFF. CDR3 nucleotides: TGCAGCGTTGAGGGGCAGGGTCTGAACACTGAAGCTTTCTTT.

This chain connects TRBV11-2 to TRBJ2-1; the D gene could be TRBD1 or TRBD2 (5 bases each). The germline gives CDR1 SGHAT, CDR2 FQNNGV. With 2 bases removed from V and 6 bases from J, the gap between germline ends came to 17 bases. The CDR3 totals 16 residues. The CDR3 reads CASSLPAGAGSNEQFF. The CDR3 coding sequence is TGTGCCAGCAGCTTACCCGCCGGGGCAGGGAGCAATGAGCAGTTCTTC.

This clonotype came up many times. The CDR3 here is CASSQGGITYNEQFF. In DNA, the CDR3 is TGCGCCAGCAGCCAAGGGGGTATCACCTACAATGAGCAGTTCTTC. The V and J genes are TRBV4-3 and TRBJ2-1, with no clear D. V was clipped by 1 base and J by 2 bases, with 9 bases between them. This CDR3 is built from 15 residues. CDR1 is LGHNA and CDR2 is YSLEER in the germline V gene.

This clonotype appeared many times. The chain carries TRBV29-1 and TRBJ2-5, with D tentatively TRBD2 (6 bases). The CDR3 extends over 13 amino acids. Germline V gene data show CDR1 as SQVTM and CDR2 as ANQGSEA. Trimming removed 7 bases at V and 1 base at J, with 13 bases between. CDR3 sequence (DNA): TGCAGCGGGGGGGAGACAGTCCAAGAGACCCAGTACTTC. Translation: CSGGETVQETQYF.

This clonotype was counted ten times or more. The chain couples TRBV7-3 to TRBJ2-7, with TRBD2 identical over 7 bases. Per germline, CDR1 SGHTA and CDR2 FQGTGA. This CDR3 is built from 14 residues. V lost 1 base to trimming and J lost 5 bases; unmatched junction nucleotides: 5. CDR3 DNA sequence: TGTGCCAGCAGCTTAAGCGGGAGTGGAGACGAGCAGTACTTC. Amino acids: CASSLSGSGDEQYF. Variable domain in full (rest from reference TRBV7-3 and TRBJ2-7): GAGVSQTPSNKVTEKGKYVELRCDPISGHTALYWYRQSLGQGPEFLIYFQGTGAADDSGLPNDRFFAVRPEGSVSTLKIQRTERGDSAVYLCASSLSGSGDEQYFGPGTRLTVT.

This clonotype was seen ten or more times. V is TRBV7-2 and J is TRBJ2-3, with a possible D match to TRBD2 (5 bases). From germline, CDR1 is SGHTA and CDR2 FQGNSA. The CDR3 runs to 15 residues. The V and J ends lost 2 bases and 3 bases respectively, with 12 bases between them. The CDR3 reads CASSLQLEGTDTQYF. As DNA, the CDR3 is TGTGCCAGCAGCTTACAACTAGAAGGGACAGATACGCAGTATTTT.

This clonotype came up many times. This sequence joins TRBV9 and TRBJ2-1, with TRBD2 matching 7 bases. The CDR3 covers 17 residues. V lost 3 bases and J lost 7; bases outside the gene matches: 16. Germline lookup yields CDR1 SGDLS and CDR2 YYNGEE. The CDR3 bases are TGTGCCAGCAGCGCCCCGTTAGCGGGCTATGGCACAAATGAGCAGTTCTTC. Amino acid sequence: CASSAPLAGYGTNEQFF. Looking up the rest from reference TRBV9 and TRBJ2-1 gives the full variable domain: DSGVTQTPKHLITATGQRVTLRCSPRSGDLSVYWYQQSLDQGLQFLIQYYNGEERAKGNILERFSAQQFPDLHSELNLSSLELGDSALYFCASSAPLAGYGTNEQFFGPGTRLTVL.